One and the same sample provided the 27 T cell receptor beta chains below, sequenced in a study of neurological immune-mediated disorders. Time point described: longitudinal time-point 1 (baseline). In TCRdb, the 5' RACE reads were re-called with MiXCR into one record per CDR3 protein. The sample lists about 49,000 distinct CDR3 sequences, approximately 11% seen once, with 1.6% in the top ten. Sequenced input: PBMCs. The source is a woman aged 40 to 50 in good health.

This clonotype showed up many times. The chain recombines TRBV7-2 with TRBJ1-4; a possible D gene is TRBD1 (5 bases). V lost 1 base, J lost 6 bases, and 18 bases lay in between. CDR1 is SGHTA and CDR2 is FQGNSA in the germline V gene. This CDR3 comprises 17 residues. The DNA for the CDR3 is TGTGCCAGCAGCTTAGGGCGGGGCCAAGGTCGGCATGAAAAACTGTTTTTT. It translates to CASSLGRGQGRHEKLFF. The full variable domain, with the rest looked up from reference TRBV7-2 and TRBJ1-4, is GAGVSQSPSNKVTEKGKDVELRCDPISGHTALYWYRQSLGQGLEFLIYFQGNSAPDKSGLPSDRFSAERTGGSVSTLTIQRTQQEDSAVYLCASSLGRGQGRHEKLFFGSGTQLSVL.

This clonotype was seen many times. The chain links TRBV5-5 to TRBJ2-3; D tentatively reads TRBD1 or TRBD2 (5 bases each). This CDR3 comprises 15 residues. V was shortened by 1 base and J by 0 bases, with 9 bases between the two germline ends. CDR1 and CDR2 from the germline V gene are SGHKS and YYEKEE (reference sequence). CDR3 DNA sequence: TGTGCCAGCAGCTTGAGGGACGGCAGCACAGATACGCAGTATTTT. Residues: CASSLRDGSTDTQYF.

This clonotype was detected many times. The chain joins TRBV6-2 or TRBV6-3 to TRBJ2-4, with 9 bases fitting TRBD1. CDR3 length: 14 residues. Per germline, CDR1 MNHEY and CDR2 SVGEGT. Trimming took 5 bases from V and 6 from J; bases not matched to a gene: 5. CDR3 sequence reads: CASSKGQGGNIQYF. The DNA of the CDR3 is TGTGCCAGCAGTAAGGGACAGGGAGGAAACATTCAGTACTTC.

This clonotype showed up many times. The chain joins TRBV5-1 to TRBJ1-2; D is uncertain. Trimming pared 4 bases from V and 0 bases from J, leaving 16 bases between. CDR1 is SGHRS and CDR2 is YFSETQ in the germline V gene. The length of the CDR3 is 16 residues. CDR3 sequence reads: CASSTLQGTANYGYTF. In DNA form, the CDR3 reads TGCGCCAGCAGCACCCTCCAAGGAACAGCTAACTATGGCTACACCTTC.

This clonotype was seen at least ten times. J is TRBJ1-1 and V is TRBV6-2 or TRBV6-3; D might be TRBD1 (6 bases). The ends were cut back, 3 bases at V and 6 bases at J, with 11 bases in the middle. The germline V gene encodes CDR1 MNHEY and CDR2 SVGEGT. This CDR3 spans 13 amino acids. This CDR3 reads CASSYGKGAEAFF. The CDR3 DNA reads as TGTGCCAGCAGTTATGGGAAGGGGGCTGAAGCTTTCTTT.

This clonotype has ten or more counts. This chain connects TRBV7-2 to TRBJ2-4; the D gene is possibly TRBD2 (5 bases). The CDR3 is 14 residues long. V dropped 0 bases and J dropped 9 bases, with 12 bases sitting between them. CDR1 SGHTA and CDR2 FQGNSA come from the germline V gene. This chain's CDR3 is CASSLAIGEGIQYF. The CDR3 DNA is TGTGCCAGCAGCTTAGCGATAGGCGAGGGCATTCAGTACTTC.

At least ten counts were recorded for this clonotype. The chain uses TRBV7-2 and TRBJ1-5; the D is unclear. The germline V gene encodes CDR1 SGHTA and CDR2 FQGNSA. CDR3 length equals 16 residues. Trimming removed 1 base from V and 4 bases from J, with 14 bases in between. The CDR3 region is CASSLEGPAANQPQHF. The CDR3 bases are TGTGCCAGCAGCTTAGAAGGTCCTGCAGCTAATCAGCCCCAGCATTTT.

This clonotype was picked up many times. The chain has TRBV20-1 and TRBJ2-7, with 9 bases that match TRBD2. Unmatched junction bases numbered 7, after V lost 5 bases and J lost 5 bases. Germline V gene lookup returns CDR1 DFQATT and CDR2 SNEGSKA (reference sequence). The CDR3 extends over 13 amino acids. CDR3: CSAQGLAQDEQYF. The CDR3 nucleotides read TGCAGTGCTCAGGGACTAGCACAGGACGAGCAGTACTTC.

This clonotype was found many times. The chain has TRBV13 and TRBJ2-7; 8 nucleotides align to TRBD2. The CDR3 runs 17 residues. The trim removed 4 bases at V and 0 bases at J, leaving 11 bases unmatched. Germline values: CDR1 PRHDT, CDR2 FYEKMQ (reference sequence). The CDR3 nucleotides read TGTGCCAGCAGCTCCACCTTTGGACTAGCCCTCTCCTACGAGCAGTACTTC. Translation gives CASSSTFGLALSYEQYF.

This clonotype was detected many times. The CDR3 sequence is CASSAGSPSYEQYF. As DNA, the CDR3 is TGTGCCAGCAGCGCAGGGAGCCCCTCCTACGAGCAGTACTTC. This chain joins TRBV9 and TRBJ2-7; either TRBD1 or TRBD2 may supply D (5 bases each). Trimming removed 3 bases at V and 0 bases at J, with 10 bases between. The CDR3 has 14 amino acids. CDR1 and CDR2 from the germline V gene are SGDLS and YYNGEE. Full variable domain (remainder filled in from reference TRBV9 and TRBJ2-7): DSGVTQTPKHLITATGQRVTLRCSPRSGDLSVYWYQQSLDQGLQFLIQYYNGEERAKGNILERFSAQQFPDLHSELNLSSLELGDSALYFCASSAGSPSYEQYFGPGTRLTVT.

This clonotype has ten or more counts. This chain uses TRBV12-3 or TRBV12-4 with TRBJ2-5, with D hard to call. V was cut by 6 bases and J by 0 bases, with 8 bases left in between. The CDR3 is made up of 13 amino acids. The CDR3 nucleotides read TGTGCCAGCAGGGGCTTGAACCAAGAGACCCAGTACTTC. As protein: CASRGLNQETQYF.

This clonotype was counted ten times or more. The chain uses TRBV10-3 and TRBJ1-2; 7 positions match TRBD1. This CDR3 is 15 amino acids long. In germline, CDR1 is ENHRY, CDR2 SYGVKD. Losses at the gene ends were 4 bases for V and 3 bases for J; bases not matched to a gene: 8. CDR3 sequence: CAISGGQARDYGYTF. CDR3 coding DNA: TGTGCCATCAGTGGAGGACAGGCACGGGACTATGGCTACACCTTC.

This clonotype was seen ten or more times. The chain couples TRBV5-1 to TRBJ2-2, with D possibly TRBD1 on 6 matching bases. This CDR3 is 13 amino acids long. V was clipped by 2 bases and J by 6 bases, with 8 bases between them. Germline V lookup: CDR1 SGHRS, CDR2 YFSETQ. The CDR3: CASSFEGAGELFF. CDR3 bases: TGCGCCAGCAGCTTCGAGGGGGCCGGGGAGCTGTTTTTT. Supplemented by reference TRBV5-1 and TRBJ2-2, the full variable domain reads KAGVTQTPRYLIKTRGQQVTLSCSPISGHRSVSWYQQTPGQGLQFLFEYFSETQRNKGNFPGRFSGRQFSNSRSEMNVSTLELGDSALYLCASSFEGAGELFFGEGSRLTVL.

The CDR3 region has the DNA TGTGCCTGGAGTGTACCGGGCGAGCGGCGAGAGACCCAGTACTTC. This gives the protein CAWSVPGERRETQYF. The V call is TRBV30, the J call TRBJ2-5; D is possibly TRBD2 (5 bases). This CDR3 has 15 residues. The germline V gene has CDR1 GTSNPN and CDR2 SVGIG (reference sequence). The V end was cut by 0 bases, the J end by 4 bases, with 15 bases between.

The chain combines TRBV3-1 with TRBJ2-7; no definite D call. Trimming left V 4 bases short and J 4 bases short, with 8 bases between. CDR3 length equals 12 residues. Germline V gene lookup returns CDR1 LGHDT and CDR2 YNNKEL (reference sequence). The CDR3 bases are TGTGCCAGCAGCCCTACTAAGTACGAGCAGTACTTC. This sequence encodes CASSPTKYEQYF.

This clonotype was counted many times. The chain joins TRBV9 to TRBJ2-1; possible D gene TRBD1, 5 bases. Trimming removed 2 bases from V and 10 bases from J, with 13 bases in between. Germline-derived CDR1 and CDR2 are SGDLS and YYNGEE. CDR3 length equals 13 residues. In DNA, the CDR3 is TGTGCCAGCAGCGTGGGGCCCAACGCAGAGCAGTTCTTC. Protein: CASSVGPNAEQFF.

Comments on this clonotype: Its ends do not fully match the called genes, so a read error is possible. V gene TRBV10-2 combines with J gene TRBJ1-1; no clear D. Germline CDR1 reads WSHSY; CDR2 reads SAAADI. The length of the CDR3 is 14 residues. In DNA, the CDR3 is TGCGTCAGCAGTGAGACGGAACCGAACACTGAAGCTTTCTTC. Translated: CVSSETEPNTEAFF.

This clonotype was observed many times. V and J are TRBV9 and TRBJ1-1; maybe TRBD1 (5 bases). Germline V CDR1 and CDR2: SGDLS, YYNGEE. The V gene lost 4 bases and the J gene lost 5 bases, with 15 bases spanning the gap. This CDR3 is 14 amino acids long. The CDR3 reads CASSPSMGETEAFF. The CDR3 DNA sequence: TGTGCCAGCAGCCCCAGCATGGGGGAGACTGAAGCTTTCTTT.

This clonotype was found many times. The chain employs TRBV4-2 and TRBJ2-7, with 9 bases lining up with TRBD2. CDR1 is LGHNA, CDR2 YNFKEQ, per germline. J was trimmed by 2 bases and V by 1 base; bases with no gene match: 15. The CDR3 is 19 amino acids. CDR3 nucleotide sequence: TGTGCCAGCAGCCAAGCGGGGAGTTGGCGGGGGGGCCTCACCTACGAGCAGTACTTC. As protein: CASSQAGSWRGGLTYEQYF.

There are many counts of this clonotype. The CDR3 here is CASSPGLGGGELFF. DNA of the CDR3: TGTGCCAGCAGCCCCGGGCTGGGGGGGGGGGAGCTGTTTTTT. This sequence joins TRBV7-2 and TRBJ2-2; 7 bases fit TRBD2. The germline V gene has CDR1 SGHTA and CDR2 FQGNSA. CDR3 size: 14 residues. V lost 5 bases, J lost 8 bases, and 8 bases stayed unmatched.

This clonotype was counted at least ten times. The chain recombines TRBV12-3 or TRBV12-4 with TRBJ2-5; TRBD2 might be the D (6 bases). V dropped 6 bases and J dropped 2 bases, with 10 bases sitting between them. The CDR3 covers 13 residues. CDR3 residues: CASRGTLQETQYF. The DNA for the CDR3 is TGTGCCAGCAGGGGGACTCTTCAAGAGACCCAGTACTTC.

This clonotype was counted a few times. J is TRBJ1-1 and V is TRBV9; TRBD1 matches at 7 bases. After removal of 3 bases from V and 0 bases from J, the junction contained 8 bases not matched to a gene. The CDR3 consists of 16 residues. The germline CDR1 and CDR2 sequences are SGDLS and YYNGEE. CDR3 region: CASSAQQGFVNTEAFF. The CDR3 DNA reads as TGTGCCAGCAGCGCCCAACAGGGGTTCGTGAACACTGAAGCTTTCTTT.

In its sample, this clonotype was seen many times. The chain couples TRBV9 to TRBJ1-3; no definite D call. CDR1 and CDR2 from the germline V gene are SGDLS and YYNGEE. V gave up 7 bases and J gave up 2 bases, with 13 bases separating them. This CDR3 has 14 residues. This chain's CDR3 is CASEANEPGNTIYF. Here the CDR3 DNA reads TGTGCCAGCGAGGCAAATGAACCTGGAAACACCATATATTTT.

Many counts were recorded for this clonotype. V and J are TRBV7-2 and TRBJ1-4; D is perhaps TRBD1 (6 bases). Germline values: CDR1 SGHTA, CDR2 FQGNSA. V lost 5 bases and J 5 bases, leaving 12 bases between the germline ends. The CDR3 runs 14 residues. The CDR3 sequence is CASSKDRANEKLFF. Written as DNA, the CDR3 is TGTGCCAGCAGCAAGGACAGAGCGAATGAAAAACTGTTTTTT.

This clonotype was detected many times. The chain employs TRBV6-5 and TRBJ1-1, with D tentatively TRBD1 (5 bases). The V and J ends lost 6 bases and 7 bases respectively, with 21 bases between them. The CDR3 loop spans 15 amino acids. The germline V gene has CDR1 MNHEY and CDR2 SVGAGI. CDR3 loop: CASSARGVRGDEAFF. CDR3 nucleotides: TGTGCCAGCAGCGCCCGGGGGGTCCGTGGAGATGAAGCTTTCTTT.

Note on this clonotype: A much larger clone lies one base from this, so it may be a read error. This chain joins TRBV18 and TRBJ2-5; possible D gene TRBD2, 5 bases. Per the germline V gene, CDR1 is KGHSH and CDR2 is LQKENI. This CDR3 spans 13 amino acids. The V end lost 10 bases, the J end lost 3 bases, and 15 bases lay between the germline ends. CDR3 in DNA: TGTGCCAACTCCCCTGCGAGGGAAGAGACCCAGTACTTC. This codes for CANSPAREETQYF. Combining the CDR3 with reference TRBV18 and TRBJ2-5 gives the whole variable domain NAGVMQNPRHLVRRRGQEARLRCSPMKGHSHVYWYRQLPEEGLKFMVYLQKENIIDESGMPKERFSAEFPKEGPSILRIQQVVRGDSAAYFCANSPAREETQYFGPGTRLLVL.

This clonotype has a count of ten or more. The genes are TRBV6-5 and TRBJ2-2; 13 bases agree with TRBD2. Unmatched junction bases numbered 4, after V lost 2 bases and J lost 7 bases. Germline CDR1 is MNHEY and CDR2 is SVGAGI. The length of the CDR3 is 16 residues. In nucleotides, the CDR3 is TGTGCCAGCAGTTACGGGACTAGCGGGACTGTCGGGGAGCTGTTTTTT. This sequence encodes CASSYGTSGTVGELFF.